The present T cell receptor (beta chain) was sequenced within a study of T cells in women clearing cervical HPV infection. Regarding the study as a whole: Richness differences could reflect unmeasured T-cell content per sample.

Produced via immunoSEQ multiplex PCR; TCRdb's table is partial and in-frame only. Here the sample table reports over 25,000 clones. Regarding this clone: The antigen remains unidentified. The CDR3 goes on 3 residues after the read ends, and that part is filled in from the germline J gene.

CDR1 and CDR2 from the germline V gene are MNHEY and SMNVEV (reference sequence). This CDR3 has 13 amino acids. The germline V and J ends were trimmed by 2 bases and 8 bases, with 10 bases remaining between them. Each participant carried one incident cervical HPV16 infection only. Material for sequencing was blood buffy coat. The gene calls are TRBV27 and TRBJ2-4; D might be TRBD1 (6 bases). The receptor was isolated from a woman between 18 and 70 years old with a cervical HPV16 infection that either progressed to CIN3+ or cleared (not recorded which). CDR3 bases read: TGTGCCAGCAGTTTAGTCTCAGGGGACATT. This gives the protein CASSLVSGDI. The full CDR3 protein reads CASSLVSGDIQYF.